This TCR beta chain originates from a study of shared clonotypes between healthy human individuals. Study-level results: Only blood was sampled, and tissue TCR repertoires likely differ from blood ones.

About this clone itself: The target antigen is unknown.

TCRdb keeps only in-frame clones here, not all; method: immunoSEQ multiplex PCR. Of millions of clones listed, roughly 92% are singletons. The CDR3 spans 15 residues. The V gene lost 4 bases and the J gene lost 6 bases, with 15 bases spanning the gap. Germline V CDR1 and CDR2: SGHAT, FQNNGV. The receptor comes from a man aged 18 to 30 in good health. Sequencing was performed on naive CD4+ T cells sorted from blood. As for subset: CD45RA+ positively selected. This chain joins TRBV11-2 and TRBJ2-2; D unresolved. CDR3 protein: CASSSRRLRPGELFF. The CDR3 DNA reads TGTGCCAGCAGCTCTAGACGGCTGAGGCCCGGGGAGCTGTTTTTT.